The rows below give T cell receptor beta chains drawn from one sample of a study of control samples from healthy donors and cancer patients. Sequencing was performed with immunoSEQ multiplex PCR; in TCRdb, only in-frame clones are kept and a portion is missing. In the table there are more than 35,000 clones, around 94% of which are singletons. Sequenced: blood. The receptors originated from a man in his 60s in good health. The CDR3 runs from the conserved cysteine through the conserved F or W. Fields, in order: J gene, D gene, V gene, clone size, CDR3 length, CDR3 protein, CDR3 DNA. D genes are given only for firm matches. Clone size is not always given. Where it is, it says once, few, many or a class for expanded clones.

j_call: TRBJ2-1; d_call: -; v_call: TRBV7-2; clone_size: once; cdr3_length: 15; cdr3_aa: CASSLGGNPYNEQFF; cdr3_nt: TGTGCCAGCAGCTTAGGCGGGAATCCCTACAATGAGCAGTTCTTC
j_call: TRBJ1-1; d_call: -; v_call: TRBV7-9; clone_size: -; cdr3_length: 14; cdr3_aa: CASSPWQSNTEAFF; cdr3_nt: TGTGCCAGCAGCCCCTGGCAGAGTAACACTGAAGCTTTCTTT
j_call: TRBJ2-1; d_call: -; v_call: TRBV9; clone_size: -; cdr3_length: 16; cdr3_aa: CASSVVGESSYNEQFF; cdr3_nt: TGTGCCAGCAGCGTAGTGGGAGAGAGCTCCTACAATGAGCAGTTCTTC
j_call: TRBJ2-1; d_call: -; v_call: TRBV18; clone_size: -; cdr3_length: 12; cdr3_aa: CASSPPYNEQFF; cdr3_nt: TGTGCCAGCTCACCCCCCTACAATGAGCAGTTCTTC
j_call: TRBJ2-5; d_call: TRBD2; v_call: TRBV11-2; clone_size: -; cdr3_length: 14; cdr3_aa: CASKLAGATQTQYF; cdr3_nt: TGTGCCAGCAAGCTAGCGGGAGCGACGCAGACCCAGTACTTC
j_call: TRBJ1-2; d_call: -; v_call: TRBV11-3; clone_size: -; cdr3_length: 12; cdr3_aa: CASSSVNYGYTF; cdr3_nt: TGTGCCAGCAGCTCGGTTAACTATGGCTACACCTTC
j_call: TRBJ1-2; d_call: -; v_call: TRBV5-6; clone_size: -; cdr3_length: 13; cdr3_aa: CASTLGGDEAGTF; cdr3_nt: TGTGCCAGCACCCTCGGGGGCGATGAGGCGGGTACCTTC
j_call: TRBJ2-7; d_call: TRBD1; v_call: TRBV6-2/TRBV6-3; clone_size: few; cdr3_length: 16; cdr3_aa: CASSYPWDRSSYEQYF; cdr3_nt: TGTGCCAGCAGTTACCCCTGGGACAGGTCTTCTTACGAGCAGTACTTC
j_call: TRBJ2-1; d_call: -; v_call: TRBV27; clone_size: -; cdr3_length: 14; cdr3_aa: CASSLYSEVDEQFF; cdr3_nt: TGTGCCAGCAGTCTTTATAGCGAGGTGGATGAGCAGTTCTTC
j_call: TRBJ2-3; d_call: TRBD2; v_call: TRBV29-1; clone_size: -; cdr3_length: 15; cdr3_aa: CSATYGLAYTDTQYF; cdr3_nt: TGCAGCGCCACATATGGACTAGCGTATACGGATACGCAGTATTTT
j_call: TRBJ2-5; d_call: -; v_call: TRBV5-1; clone_size: -; cdr3_length: 13; cdr3_aa: CASRRVPQETQYF; cdr3_nt: TGCGCCAGCAGGAGAGTGCCTCAAGAGACCCAGTACTTC
j_call: TRBJ2-1; d_call: TRBD2; v_call: TRBV4-1; clone_size: -; cdr3_length: 17; cdr3_aa: CASSQGLAGTPGDEQFF; cdr3_nt: TGCGCCAGCAGCCAAGGACTAGCGGGAACCCCGGGGGATGAGCAGTTCTTC
j_call: TRBJ1-1; d_call: -; v_call: TRBV12-3/TRBV12-4; clone_size: -; cdr3_length: 12; cdr3_aa: CASSPPGPGAFF; cdr3_nt: TGTGCCAGCAGTCCCCCAGGTCCGGGAGCTTTCTTT
j_call: TRBJ1-5; d_call: -; v_call: TRBV6-5; clone_size: -; cdr3_length: 12; cdr3_aa: CASSNHGQPQHF; cdr3_nt: TGTGCCAGCAGCAATCACGGACAGCCCCAGCATTTT
j_call: TRBJ2-7; d_call: -; v_call: TRBV24-1; clone_size: -; cdr3_length: 12; cdr3_aa: CATRGYGDEQYF; cdr3_nt: TGTGCCACCAGGGGTTATGGAGACGAGCAGTACTTC
j_call: TRBJ2-7; d_call: -; v_call: TRBV5-1; clone_size: -; cdr3_length: 14; cdr3_aa: CASTMQGIENEQYF; cdr3_nt: TGCGCCAGCACAATGCAGGGGATCGAAAACGAGCAGTACTTC
j_call: TRBJ2-5; d_call: TRBD1; v_call: TRBV19; clone_size: -; cdr3_length: 15; cdr3_aa: CASSRDRGYEGTQYF; cdr3_nt: TGTGCCAGTAGTAGAGACAGGGGTTACGAGGGGACCCAGTACTTC
j_call: TRBJ1-2; d_call: -; v_call: TRBV18; clone_size: -; cdr3_length: 13; cdr3_aa: CASSPSGDYGYTF; cdr3_nt: TGTGCCAGCTCACCTTCGGGAGATTATGGCTACACCTTC
j_call: TRBJ2-3; d_call: TRBD1; v_call: TRBV28; clone_size: -; cdr3_length: 16; cdr3_aa: CASSSRDRGLTDTQYF; cdr3_nt: TGTGCCAGCAGTTCCCGGGACAGGGGCCTCACAGATACGCAGTATTTT
j_call: TRBJ2-3; d_call: -; v_call: TRBV18; clone_size: once; cdr3_length: 14; cdr3_aa: CASSPSRGTDTQYF; cdr3_nt: TGTGCCAGCTCACCATCACGGGGCACAGATACGCAGTATTTT
j_call: TRBJ1-2; d_call: TRBD1; v_call: TRBV5-4; clone_size: -; cdr3_length: 15; cdr3_aa: CASSPVDRVNYGYTF; cdr3_nt: TGTGCCAGCAGCCCCGTGGACAGGGTTAACTATGGCTACACCTTC
j_call: TRBJ2-1; d_call: TRBD2; v_call: TRBV18; clone_size: -; cdr3_length: 15; cdr3_aa: CASPPPGGPGNEQFF; cdr3_nt: TGTGCCAGCCCCCCCCCGGGAGGGCCGGGCAATGAGCAGTTCTTC
j_call: TRBJ2-4; d_call: -; v_call: TRBV27; clone_size: -; cdr3_length: 14; cdr3_aa: CASSLAEGWNIQYF; cdr3_nt: TGTGCCAGCAGTTTGGCTGAAGGTTGGAACATTCAGTACTTC
j_call: TRBJ2-5; d_call: -; v_call: TRBV7-2; clone_size: -; cdr3_length: 13; cdr3_aa: CASSLQEQETQYF; cdr3_nt: TGTGCCAGCAGCTTGCAGGAACAAGAGACCCAGTACTTC
j_call: TRBJ2-3; d_call: TRBD2; v_call: TRBV27; clone_size: -; cdr3_length: 18; cdr3_aa: CASSIHHPLAGGEDTQYF; cdr3_nt: TGTGCCAGCAGTATCCACCATCCACTAGCGGGAGGGGAAGATACGCAGTATTTT
j_call: TRBJ2-7; d_call: TRBD2; v_call: TRBV2; clone_size: -; cdr3_length: 16; cdr3_aa: CASRGRLAASGYEQYF; cdr3_nt: TGTGCCAGCAGAGGTCGACTAGCGGCCTCAGGGTACGAGCAGTACTTC
j_call: TRBJ1-6; d_call: TRBD1; v_call: TRBV25-1; clone_size: -; cdr3_length: 15; cdr3_aa: CASSNKQGNNSPLHF; cdr3_nt: TGTGCCAGCAGTAACAAACAGGGGAATAATTCACCCCTCCACTTT
j_call: TRBJ2-1; d_call: -; v_call: TRBV12-2; clone_size: -; cdr3_length: 16; cdr3_aa: CASRSLRPLSRNEQFF; cdr3_nt: TGTGCAAGTCGCTCATTAAGACCCCTTTCCCGCAATGAGCAGTTCTTC
j_call: TRBJ1-2; d_call: TRBD1; v_call: TRBV28; clone_size: once; cdr3_length: 15; cdr3_aa: CASSEGTGGGYGYTF; cdr3_nt: TGTGCCAGCAGTGAGGGGACAGGGGGCGGCTATGGCTACACCTTC
j_call: TRBJ2-7; d_call: TRBD2; v_call: TRBV10-3; clone_size: -; cdr3_length: 16; cdr3_aa: CAISGGTSSHVYEQYF; cdr3_nt: TGTGCCATCAGTGGGGGGACTAGCTCACACGTTTACGAGCAGTACTTC
j_call: TRBJ2-2; d_call: -; v_call: TRBV28; clone_size: -; cdr3_length: 14; cdr3_aa: CASRSPSNTGELFF; cdr3_nt: TGTGCCAGCAGATCCCCGTCGAACACCGGGGAGCTGTTTTTT